This T cell receptor beta chain was recorded in a study of human T cells and chemical hapten exposure. Germline CDR1 and CDR2: SGHAT and FQNNGV. This CDR3 spans 12 amino acids. The V end lost 6 bases, the J end lost 10 bases, and 15 bases lay between the germline ends. Time point specified: healthy volunteer bleed at 6 weeks. Blood, whole and unfractionated, served as the source for total RNA extraction. Regarding this clonotype: Its antigen remains unknown.

The study, taken as a whole, reports: The number of TCRs over 1 in 1000 frequency stayed unchanged after DPC.

The library labeled individual cDNA molecules by adding unique molecular identifiers to them. Original analysis: Across samples, TCR counts had a median of about 92,000 and ranged from about 20,000 to 750,000. TCRdb ran MiXCR on the RACE reads and lists one entry per CDR3 protein. The V and J calls and clone size are TCRdb's, not the authors'. Counted here are tens of thousands of distinct CDR3 sequences, 3.7% occurring once; the ten biggest clones make up 4.5% to 6.5%. The chain carries TRBV11-2 and TRBJ2-5, with D possibly TRBD2 on 5 matching bases. The sample consisted of whole blood. The sequence was obtained from a human donor in good health. Some clones in this sample may be carry-over from other donors' samples. The DNA of the CDR3 is TGTGCCAGCAGAGGGAGCATTGTGGACCAGTACTTC. The encoded protein is CASRGSIVDQYF.